These T cell receptor beta chains were read from a single sample in a study of T cell changes during pregnancy in multiple sclerosis. Here immunoSEQ multiplex PCR was the method, and the copy in TCRdb shows in-frame clones only, minus some. The data contain tens of thousands of clones, roughly 90% of them singletons. The starting material was peripheral blood, obtained in the first trimester of pregnancy. The receptors were sampled from a female donor in good health, enrolled as a control in a pregnancy study. CDR3s include the opening cysteine and the closing phenylalanine or tryptophan. A D gene is named only where the DNA matches it firmly. Only part of the rows carry a size: once, few, many, or a class if the clone is expanded.

d_call j_call v_call clone_size cdr3_length cdr3_nt cdr3_aa
NA TRBJ1-2 TRBV19 NA 15 TGTGCCAGTAGTATAACCGGGATCGAGGCTCCTGGCTACACCTTC CASSITGIEAPGYTF
TRBD1 TRBJ1-3 TRBV6-6 NA 16 TGTGCCAGCAGTTCCGGGACAGCGTACTCTGGAAACACCATATATTTT CASSSGTAYSGNTIYF
NA TRBJ2-2 TRBV11-2 NA 14 TGTGCCAGCAGCTTAGATGCGGTTGGCGGGGAGCTGTTTTTT CASSLDAVGGELFF
NA TRBJ2-3 TRBV9 NA 15 TGTGCCAGCAGCGCGGGTGCTATTTCCACAGATACGCAGTATTTT CASSAGAISTDTQYF
TRBD1 TRBJ2-2 TRBV19 NA 16 TGTGCCAGTAGTATGAGGGGGCTAACGAACACCGGGGAGCTGTTTTTT CASSMRGLTNTGELFF
NA TRBJ2-3 TRBV19 NA 16 TGTGCCAGTAGTCTTCGACCCCCAGGGTCGACAGATACGCAGTATTTT CASSLRPPGSTDTQYF
NA TRBJ1-1 TRBV4-1 NA 16 TGCGCCAGCAGCTTAGCTCTTCAAGGAGCGAACACTGAAGCTTTCTTT CASSLALQGANTEAFF
TRBD1 TRBJ2-1 TRBV9 NA 15 TGTGCCAGCAGTCCGGACAGGTCATCCTACAATGAGCAGTTCTTC CASSPDRSSYNEQFF
NA TRBJ1-1 TRBV5-6 once 13 TGTGCCAGCAGCCCTTCTACAGGGCTTGAAGCTTTCTTT CASSPSTGLEAFF
NA TRBJ1-6 TRBV18 NA 13 TGTGCCAGCTCAGAGGAATATAATTCACCCCTCCACTTT CASSEEYNSPLHF
NA TRBJ2-7 TRBV27 once 12 TGTGCCAGCAGTCTCGGACTATACGAGCAGTACTTC CASSLGLYEQYF
TRBD1 TRBJ1-2 TRBV7-2 NA 15 TGTGCCAGCAGCCCGCGTGGCAGGGGGCGCGATGGCTACACCTTC CASSPRGRGRDGYTF
TRBD2 TRBJ2-5 TRBV9 NA 16 TGTGCCAGCAGCGCCTGGGGGACTAGTTCAGGAGAGACCCAGTACTTC CASSAWGTSSGETQYF
NA TRBJ2-1 TRBV6-1 NA 14 TGTGCCAGCGAGCGAGGCGGGGTCTCAAATGAGCAGTTCTTC CASERGGVSNEQFF
TRBD2 TRBJ2-2 TRBV9 NA 17 TGTGCCAGCAGCGCACCCCGGGGACTAGCGAACACCGGGGAGCTGTTTTTT CASSAPRGLANTGELFF
NA TRBJ2-1 TRBV28 few 16 TGTGCCAGCAGTTTACAGACTAGAGTCAGGGACAATGAGCAGTTCTTC CASSLQTRVRDNEQFF
TRBD1 TRBJ2-7 TRBV11-2 NA 15 TGTGCCAGCAGCTCCGGGACAGGGGGAATGTACGAGCAGTACTTC CASSSGTGGMYEQYF
NA TRBJ1-4 TRBV15 NA 15 TGTGCCACCAGCAGAGATCGTAACAGTAATGAAAAACTGTTTTTT CATSRDRNSNEKLFF
NA TRBJ1-1 TRBV9 NA 14 TGTGCCAGCAGCGTAGCGGGGTCGAACACTGAAGCTTTCTTT CASSVAGSNTEAFF
TRBD2 TRBJ2-3 TRBV28 NA 14 TGTGCCAGCAGGAGTAGCGGGAAAGCAGATACGCAGTATTTT CASRSSGKADTQYF
TRBD2 TRBJ2-1 TRBV25-1 NA 18 TGTGCCAGCAGTTTGTTAGGACTAGCGGCTACGCGGGGGAATGAGCAGTTCTTC CASSLLGLAATRGNEQFF
NA TRBJ1-5 TRBV30 NA 13 TGTGCCTGGAGTGGGACAGTCAATCAGCCCCAGCATTTT CAWSGTVNQPQHF
NA TRBJ2-1 TRBV5-4 NA 15 TGTGCCAGCGGACGCCCTTTTGGGAGCTACAATGAGCAGTTCTTC CASGRPFGSYNEQFF
NA TRBJ1-1 TRBV2 NA 13 TGTGCCAGCAGCCTAGATCTGGACACTGAAGCTTTCTTT CASSLDLDTEAFF
TRBD2 TRBJ2-7 TRBV5-1 once 15 TGCGCCAGCAGTCCGACTAGCGGCTCATCATACGAGCAGTACTTC CASSPTSGSSYEQYF
NA TRBJ2-1 TRBV7-3 NA 15 TGTGCCAGCAGCTTAAGGCCAGGGTTCTACAATGAGCAGTTCTTC CASSLRPGFYNEQFF